Following are 24 T cell receptor beta chains from one sample sequenced in a study of OX40 agonist ivuxolimab in advanced cancers. Assay: immunoSEQ multiplex PCR; the TCRdb copy retains only in-frame clones and omits some. The top ten hold 0.62% of the sample, which has tens of thousands of clones, approximately 92% seen once. The material sequenced was CD4+ or CD8+ T cells sorted from blood, taken in a trial of the OX40 agonist ivuxolimab. These receptors were collected from an adult with an advanced solid tumor such as melanoma, head and neck, liver or kidney cancer.

This sequence joins TRBV6-1 and TRBJ1-2; D is unclear. The CDR3 is 14 residues long. Germline V gene lookup returns CDR1 MNHNS and CDR2 SASEGT. With 1 base removed from V and 7 bases from J, the gap between germline ends came to 13 bases. The CDR3 nucleotides are TGTGCCAGCAGTGAAGGGTCATCATTGACTGGCTACACCTTC. Translating gives CASSEGSSLTGYTF.

The J gene is TRBJ2-5, the V gene TRBV10-3; D not resolved. The CDR3 contains 16 residues. Germline V gene sequence: CDR1 ENHRY, CDR2 SYGVKD. The V end lost 5 bases, the J end lost 9 bases, and 25 bases lay between the germline ends. The CDR3, as DNA: TGTGCCATCAGTCCACACACAACGAGCCTCCAATCGGCCCAGTACTTC. Residues: CAISPHTTSLQSAQYF.

The chain is built from TRBV21-1 and TRBJ1-5; TRBD1, as called in the table, went unchecked against the DNA. TRBV21-1 is given as a pseudogene. The CDR3 contains 16 residues. Here the CDR3 DNA reads TGTGCCAGCACTGTGCGCGACAGGGTGAGCAATCAGCCCCAGCATTTT. The encoded protein is CASTVRDRVSNQPQHF.

This chain links TRBV6-5 with TRBJ2-7, with TRBD1 matching over 9 bases. The CDR3 totals 14 residues. The V gene's germline CDR1 is MNHEY and CDR2 SVGAGI. V lost 8 bases and J lost 8; bases outside the gene matches: 13. CDR3 coding DNA: TGTGCCAGCGCCACCGGGACAGGGCACGTCCAGCAGTACTTC. This codes for CASATGTGHVQQYF.

This chain uses TRBV5-1 with TRBJ2-7, with TRBD1 identical over 9 bases. The CDR3 extends over 13 amino acids. Germline assignment: CDR1 SGHRS and CDR2 YFSETQ. Trimming at V came to 4 bases and at J to 2 bases, leaving 1 base not matched to a gene. CDR3 DNA sequence: TGCGCCAGCAGCCACAGGGGGCCCTACGAGCAGTACTTC. Residues: CASSHRGPYEQYF. Based on the CDR3 plus reference TRBV5-1 and TRBJ2-7, the full variable domain is KAGVTQTPRYLIKTRGQQVTLSCSPISGHRSVSWYQQTPGQGLQFLFEYFSETQRNKGNFPGRFSGRQFSNSRSEMNVSTLELGDSALYLCASSHRGPYEQYFGPGTRLTVT.

About this clone: One end of the junction does not line up with germline, which may come from a read error. The V and J genes are TRBV18 and TRBJ2-2, with 8 bases lining up with TRBD1. This CDR3 contains 15 residues. CDR1 and CDR2 (germline): KGHSH, LQKENI. In DNA, the CDR3 is TGTGCCAGCTCACCGGGACAGGCGAACGCCGGGGAGCTGTTTTTT. Translation gives CASSPGQANAGELFF.

The chain is built from TRBV6-5 and TRBJ1-2; D possibly corresponds to TRBD1 (6 bases). V lost 2 bases and J lost 8, with 12 bases in between. This CDR3 contains 13 residues. The germline gives CDR1 MNHEY, CDR2 SVGAGI. In DNA form, the CDR3 reads TGTGCCAGCAGTTACGTCCCAGGGGAAGGCTACACCTTC. Protein sequence: CASSYVPGEGYTF.

The chain joins TRBV6-1 to TRBJ1-6; no firm D call. V was cut by 1 base and J by 0 bases, with 13 bases left in between. Germline V gives CDR1 MNHNS, CDR2 SASEGT. The CDR3 spans 18 residues. CDR3 sequence (DNA): TGTGCCAGCAGTGAAGAGGTACCGGGGAGCTCCTATAATTCACCCCTCCACTTT. Protein: CASSEEVPGSSYNSPLHF.

The chain has TRBV25-1 and TRBJ1-1; TRBD1 matches 7 bases. Per germline, CDR1 MGHDK and CDR2 SYGVNS. The CDR3 runs 12 residues. J was trimmed by 9 bases and V by 1 base; bases with no gene match: 2. CDR3 protein: CASSEWTGQAFF. CDR3 bases: TGTGCCAGCAGTGAATGGACAGGACAAGCTTTCTTT.

The sample holds one count of this clone. The J gene is TRBJ2-5, the V gene TRBV20-1; no reliable D call. The germline gives CDR1 DFQATT, CDR2 SNEGSKA (reference sequence). Trimming removed 3 bases from V and 5 bases from J, with 4 bases in between. CDR3 length equals 10 residues. The chain's CDR3 is CSASAETQYF. In DNA form, the CDR3 reads TGCAGTGCTAGCGCCGAGACCCAGTACTTC.

The V and J genes are TRBV5-1 and TRBJ2-5; D unresolved. Trimming took off 1 base at V and 2 bases at J, with 12 bases between the two ends. Germline CDR1 is SGHRS and CDR2 is YFSETQ. The CDR3 length is 15 residues. This chain's CDR3 is CASSLNVVSQETQYF. CDR3 DNA: TGCGCCAGCAGCTTGAACGTTGTGTCACAAGAGACCCAGTACTTC.

The rearrangement joins TRBV6-1 to TRBJ1-3, with 8 bases fitting TRBD1. This CDR3 contains 17 residues. Germline lookup yields CDR1 MNHNS and CDR2 SASEGT. Trimming cost V 2 bases and J 0 bases; bases outside gene matches: 6. The CDR3 region is CASSEIQGVNSGNTIYF. The CDR3 nucleotides are TGTGCCAGCAGTGAAATACAGGGGGTAAACTCTGGAAACACCATATATTTT.

The chain links TRBV18 to TRBJ2-7, with TRBD1 matching 7 bases. Per the germline V gene, CDR1 is KGHSH and CDR2 is LQKENI. Germline trimming cut 3 bases from V and 6 bases from J; bases unmatched to any gene: 8. The CDR3 extends over 14 amino acids. The CDR3 coding sequence is TGTGCCAGCTCACCCGACAGGGAATGGAGCGAGCAGTACTTC. This gives the protein CASSPDREWSEQYF.

The genes are TRBV7-9 and TRBJ2-3; D is ambiguous. Germline CDR1 SEHNR, CDR2 FQNEAQ (reference sequence). The CDR3 spans 11 residues. Trimming took off 11 bases at V and 5 bases at J, with 11 bases between the two ends. CDR3 sequence (DNA): TGTGCCCAGCTGGGCGGAGATACGCAGTATTTT. Translating gives CAQLGGDTQYF.

The V gene is TRBV10-1, the J gene TRBJ2-6, with unresolved D. Germline lookup yields CDR1 WNHNN and CDR2 SYGVQD (reference sequence). This CDR3 is built from 15 residues. Trimming stripped 2 bases from V and 4 bases from J, with 9 bases between. CDR3 sequence reads: CASSEGASGANVLTF. The CDR3 DNA reads TGCGCCAGCAGTGAGGGAGCTTCAGGGGCCAACGTCCTGACTTTC.

The chain combines TRBV7-9 with TRBJ1-2, with TRBD1 matching 8 bases. CDR3 length: 16 residues. Germline V lookup: CDR1 SEHNR, CDR2 FQNEAQ (reference sequence). Unmatched junction bases numbered 15, after V lost 5 bases and J lost 7 bases. The CDR3 loop is CASSPPEGQGAAGYTF. CDR3 bases: TGTGCCAGCAGCCCCCCTGAGGGTCAGGGGGCCGCTGGCTACACCTTC.

This chain links TRBV13 with TRBJ2-3; 9 positions agree with TRBD2. CDR1 PRHDT and CDR2 FYEKMQ come from the germline V gene (reference sequence). Trimming took 5 bases from V and 1 from J; bases not matched to a gene: 7. The CDR3 runs 16 residues. The CDR3 reads CASSQTSGFGTDTQYF. In DNA form, the CDR3 reads TGTGCCAGCAGCCAGACTAGCGGTTTCGGCACAGATACGCAGTATTTT. Together with reference TRBV13 and TRBJ2-3, the CDR3 gives the full variable domain: AAGVIQSPRHLIKEKRETATLKCYPIPRHDTVYWYQQGPGQDPQFLISFYEKMQSDKGSIPDRFSAQQFSDYHSELNMSSLELGDSALYFCASSQTSGFGTDTQYFGPGTRLTVL.

The chain is built from TRBV20-1 and TRBJ1-1; D unclear. V lost 3 bases, J lost 7 bases, and 9 bases lay in between. The length of the CDR3 is 11 residues. Looked up from germline, CDR1 is DFQATT and CDR2 is SNEGSKA (reference sequence). In DNA, the CDR3 is TGCAGTGCTAGTCGGATGAATGAAGCTTTCTTT. Translated, it gives CSASRMNEAFF.

In its sample, this clone was seen once. The gene calls are TRBV11-2 and TRBJ2-1, with 7 positions matching TRBD1. V lost 5 bases, J lost 2 bases, and 6 bases stayed unmatched. The V gene's germline CDR1 is SGHAT and CDR2 FQNNGV. The CDR3 runs to 15 residues. The CDR3 coding sequence is TGTGCCAGCAGCCCTCGACAGGGTACCTACAATGAGCAGTTCTTC. Translating gives CASSPRQGTYNEQFF.

The V call is TRBV6-1, the J call TRBJ1-3; D is unresolved. Looked up from germline, CDR1 is MNHNS and CDR2 is SASEGT. Deletions cut 7 bases from V and 2 bases from J, with 15 bases between. The CDR3 has 15 amino acids. The CDR3 coding sequence is TGTGCCAGCACCTGGGGAGGGCTCGCTGGAAACACCATATATTTT. Its translation is CASTWGGLAGNTIYF.

This sequence joins TRBV4-1 and TRBJ2-1, with 10 bases fitting TRBD2. The junction had 16 bases not matched to a gene; V was cut back by 3 bases and J by 5 bases. This CDR3 has 19 residues. The germline gives CDR1 MGHRA, CDR2 YSYEKL. As DNA, the CDR3 is TGCGCCAGCAGCCAGGCCTCGGGACTAGCGAGCTCCGGGGACAATGAGCAGTTCTTC. It specifies CASSQASGLASSGDNEQFF.

The CDR3: CASRPRQGPLYGYTF. In nucleotides, the CDR3 is TGTGCCAGCAGACCCCGACAGGGTCCCCTCTATGGCTACACCTTC. V and J are TRBV5-6 and TRBJ1-2; 7 bases fit TRBD1. V was clipped by 5 bases and J by 4 bases; unmatched bases: 11. The V gene's germline CDR1 is SGHDT and CDR2 YYEEEE. The CDR3 sequence is 15 residues long.

The V and J genes are TRBV27 and TRBJ1-4; D is unclear. CDR1 and CDR2 from the germline V gene are MNHEY and SMNVEV (reference sequence). This CDR3 spans 17 amino acids. V lost 7 bases to trimming and J lost 0 bases, with 18 bases between them. CDR3 nucleotides: TGTGCCAGCACCCCCCACGGGAACCATGCAACTAATGAAAAACTGTTTTTT. It translates to CASTPHGNHATNEKLFF.

This chain joins TRBV6-1 and TRBJ1-5; 7 nucleotides match TRBD1. The CDR3 covers 15 residues. Germline V gives CDR1 MNHNS, CDR2 SASEGT. The ends lost 5 bases at V and 0 bases at J; junction bases unmatched: 4. This CDR3 reads CASSLGQDSNQPQHF. The CDR3, as DNA: TGTGCCAGCAGTCTCGGACAGGATAGCAATCAGCCCCAGCATTTT.